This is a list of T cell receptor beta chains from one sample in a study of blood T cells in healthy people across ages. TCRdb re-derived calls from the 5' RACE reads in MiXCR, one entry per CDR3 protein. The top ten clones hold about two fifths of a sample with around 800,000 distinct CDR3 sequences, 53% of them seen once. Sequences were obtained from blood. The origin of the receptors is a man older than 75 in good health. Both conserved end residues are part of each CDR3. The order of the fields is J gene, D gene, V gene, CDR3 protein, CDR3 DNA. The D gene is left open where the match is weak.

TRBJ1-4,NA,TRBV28,CASRGAGGNEKLFF,TGTGCCAGCAGGGGTGCTGGGGGCAATGAAAAACTGTTTTTT
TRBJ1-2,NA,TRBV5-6,CASSWALSGETDGYTF,TGTGCCAGCAGCTGGGCCTTATCAGGGGAGACGGATGGCTACACCTTC
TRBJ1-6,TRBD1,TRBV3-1,CASSQRTGGNNSPLHF,TGTGCCAGCAGCCAGCGGACAGGGGGCAATAATTCACCCCTCCACTTT
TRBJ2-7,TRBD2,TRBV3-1,CASSQDPGGWSYEQYF,TGTGCCAGCAGCCAAGATCCGGGGGGATGGTCCTACGAGCAGTACTTC
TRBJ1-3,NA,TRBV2,CASSVREAGNTIYF,TGTGCCAGCAGTGTAAGGGAGGCTGGAAACACCATATATTTT
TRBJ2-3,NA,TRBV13,CASSFVPAESTDTQYF,TGTGCCAGCAGCTTTGTCCCAGCGGAGAGCACAGATACGCAGTATTTT
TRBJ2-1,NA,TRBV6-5,CASSSGLYKEQFF,TGTGCCAGCAGTTCGGGACTTTACAAGGAGCAGTTCTTC
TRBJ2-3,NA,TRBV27,CASSSRTPGNRYAYF,TGTGCCAGCAGTTCCCGGACCCCCGGGAACAGATACGCGTATTTT
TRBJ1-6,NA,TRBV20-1,CSASQTGTSWNSPLHF,TGCAGTGCTAGTCAAACCGGGACCTCGTGGAATTCACCCCTCCACTTT
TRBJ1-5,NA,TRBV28,CASGPSRGQPQHF,TGTGCCAGTGGGCCGAGCCGGGGTCAGCCCCAGCATTTT
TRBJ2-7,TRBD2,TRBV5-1,CASSPSPGGSFYEQYF,TGCGCCAGCAGCCCCTCACCCGGCGGGAGCTTCTACGAGCAGTACTTC